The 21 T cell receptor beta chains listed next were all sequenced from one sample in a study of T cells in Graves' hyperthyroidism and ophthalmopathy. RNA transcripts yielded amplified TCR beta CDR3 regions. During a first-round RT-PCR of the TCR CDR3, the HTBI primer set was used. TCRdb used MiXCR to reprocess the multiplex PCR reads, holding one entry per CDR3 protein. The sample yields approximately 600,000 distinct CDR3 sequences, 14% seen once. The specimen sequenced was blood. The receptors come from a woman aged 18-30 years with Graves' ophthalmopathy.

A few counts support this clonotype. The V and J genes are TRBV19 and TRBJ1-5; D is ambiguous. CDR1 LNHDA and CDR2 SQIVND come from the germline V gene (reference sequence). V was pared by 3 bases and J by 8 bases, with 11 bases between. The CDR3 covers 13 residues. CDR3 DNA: TGTGCCAGTAGTATTTCCCGACTAAAGCCCCAGCATTTT. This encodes CASSISRLKPQHF.

This CDR3 reads CASSPGGPGVQFF. In DNA, the CDR3 is TGTGCCAGCAGTCCGGGAGGCCCTGGGGTGCAGTTCTTC. This chain uses TRBV6-1 with TRBJ2-1, with 7 bases matching TRBD2. Trimming removed 5 bases from V and 12 bases from J; junction bases left unmatched: 10. This CDR3 has 13 residues. Germline assignment: CDR1 MNHNS and CDR2 SASEGT.

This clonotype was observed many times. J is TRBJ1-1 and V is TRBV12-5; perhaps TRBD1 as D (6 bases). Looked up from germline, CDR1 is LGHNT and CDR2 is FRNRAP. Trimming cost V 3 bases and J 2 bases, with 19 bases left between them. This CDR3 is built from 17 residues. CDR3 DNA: TGTGCTAGTGGTTTTTATTTAGCGAGGGACACTAACACTGAAGCTTTCTTT. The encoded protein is CASGFYLARDTNTEAFF.

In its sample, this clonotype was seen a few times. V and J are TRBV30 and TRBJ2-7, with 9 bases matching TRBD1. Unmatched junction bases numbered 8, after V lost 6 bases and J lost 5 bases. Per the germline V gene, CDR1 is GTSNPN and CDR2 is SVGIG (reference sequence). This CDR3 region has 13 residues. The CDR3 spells CACNTGGRDEQYF. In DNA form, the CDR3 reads TGTGCCTGCAATACAGGGGGCAGAGACGAGCAGTACTTC.

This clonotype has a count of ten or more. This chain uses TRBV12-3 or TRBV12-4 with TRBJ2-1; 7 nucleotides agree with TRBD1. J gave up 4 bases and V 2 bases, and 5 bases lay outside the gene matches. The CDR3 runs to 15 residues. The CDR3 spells CASSLLRDRYNEQFF. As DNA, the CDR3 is TGTGCCAGCAGTTTATTACGGGACAGATACAATGAGCAGTTCTTC.

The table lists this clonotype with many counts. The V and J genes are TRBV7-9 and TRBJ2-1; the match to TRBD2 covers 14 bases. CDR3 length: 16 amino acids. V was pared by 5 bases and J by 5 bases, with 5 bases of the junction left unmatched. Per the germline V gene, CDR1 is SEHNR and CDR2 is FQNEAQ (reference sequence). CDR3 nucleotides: TGTGCCAGCAGCATAGGGACTAGCGGGGGCGACAATGAGCAGTTCTTC. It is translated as CASSIGTSGGDNEQFF.

The CDR3 sequence: CASSAEGSNTEAFF. In nucleotides, the CDR3 is TGTGCCAGCAGCGCAGAGGGATCGAACACTGAAGCTTTCTTT. This chain joins TRBV9 and TRBJ1-1; D remains ambiguous. This CDR3 region has 14 residues. Trimming took 3 bases from V and 1 from J, leaving 10 bases between them. Germline CDR1 reads SGDLS; CDR2 reads YYNGEE.

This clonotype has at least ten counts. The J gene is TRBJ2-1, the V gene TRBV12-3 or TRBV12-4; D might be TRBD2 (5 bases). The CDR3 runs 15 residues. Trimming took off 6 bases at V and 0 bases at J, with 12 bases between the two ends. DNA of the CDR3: TGTGCCAGCAGACCGGACTCGAGCTCCTACAATGAGCAGTTCTTC. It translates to CASRPDSSSYNEQFF.

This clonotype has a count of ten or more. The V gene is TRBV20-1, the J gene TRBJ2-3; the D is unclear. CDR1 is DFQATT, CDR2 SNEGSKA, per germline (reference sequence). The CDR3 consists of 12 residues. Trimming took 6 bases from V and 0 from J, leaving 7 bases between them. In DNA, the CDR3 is TGCAGTGCACCTCAAAGCACAGATACGCAGTATTTT. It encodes CSAPQSTDTQYF.

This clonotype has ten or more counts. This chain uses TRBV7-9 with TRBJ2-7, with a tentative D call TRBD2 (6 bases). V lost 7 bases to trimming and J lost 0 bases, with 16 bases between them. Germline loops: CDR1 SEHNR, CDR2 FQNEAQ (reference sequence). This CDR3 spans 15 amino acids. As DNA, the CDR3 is TGTGCCAGCACCCCGGCTAGCGCCCTCTCCTACGAGCAGTACTTC. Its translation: CASTPASALSYEQYF.

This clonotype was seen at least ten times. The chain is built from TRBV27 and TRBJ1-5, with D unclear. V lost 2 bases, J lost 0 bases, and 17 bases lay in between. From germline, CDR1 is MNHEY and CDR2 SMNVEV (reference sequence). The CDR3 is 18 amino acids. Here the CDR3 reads CASSLVTPSAYSNQPQHF. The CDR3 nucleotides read TGTGCCAGCAGTTTAGTCACCCCGAGCGCGTATAGCAATCAGCCCCAGCATTTT.

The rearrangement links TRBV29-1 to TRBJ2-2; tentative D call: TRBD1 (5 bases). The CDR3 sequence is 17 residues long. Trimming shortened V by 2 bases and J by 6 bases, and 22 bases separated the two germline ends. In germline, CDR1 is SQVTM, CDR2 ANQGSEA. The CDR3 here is CSVELARTTRGPGELFF. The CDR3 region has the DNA TGCAGCGTTGAATTGGCCAGGACAACAAGAGGACCCGGGGAGCTGTTTTTT.

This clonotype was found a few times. The CDR3 bases are TGTGCCAGCAGTGGAGCGCGCGGGAGCCTTAACACCGGGGAGCTGTTTTTT. Amino acids: CASSGARGSLNTGELFF. The genes are TRBV2 and TRBJ2-2; TRBD2 aligns across 7 bases. The germline gives CDR1 SNHLY, CDR2 FYNNEI. The CDR3 runs to 17 residues. Losses at the gene ends were 4 bases for V and 2 bases for J; bases not matched to a gene: 10.

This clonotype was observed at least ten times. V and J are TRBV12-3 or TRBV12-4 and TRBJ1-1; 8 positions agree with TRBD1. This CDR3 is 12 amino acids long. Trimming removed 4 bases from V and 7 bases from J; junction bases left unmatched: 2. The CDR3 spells CASSSTGVEAFF. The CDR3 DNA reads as TGTGCCAGCAGTTCGACAGGGGTTGAAGCTTTCTTT.

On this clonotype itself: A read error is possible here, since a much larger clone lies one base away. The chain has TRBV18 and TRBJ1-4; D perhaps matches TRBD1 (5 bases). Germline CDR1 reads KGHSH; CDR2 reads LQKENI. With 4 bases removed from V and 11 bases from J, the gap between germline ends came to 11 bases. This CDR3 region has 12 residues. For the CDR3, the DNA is TGTGCCAGCTCACTGAGAGGGGACAAACTGTTTTTT. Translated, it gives CASSLRGDKLFF.

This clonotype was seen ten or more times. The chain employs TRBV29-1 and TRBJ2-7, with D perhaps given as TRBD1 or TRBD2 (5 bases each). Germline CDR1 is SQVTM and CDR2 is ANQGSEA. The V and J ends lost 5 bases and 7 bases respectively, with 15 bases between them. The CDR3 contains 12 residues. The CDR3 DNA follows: TGCAGCGTTCCTATGGGCTGGGGGGAGCAGTACTTC. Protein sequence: CSVPMGWGEQYF.

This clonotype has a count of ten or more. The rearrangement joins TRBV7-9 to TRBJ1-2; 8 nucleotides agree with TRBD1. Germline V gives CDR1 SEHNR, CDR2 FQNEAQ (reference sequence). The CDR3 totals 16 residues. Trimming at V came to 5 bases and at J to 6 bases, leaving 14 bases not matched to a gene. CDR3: CASSPGAGGAQDGYTF. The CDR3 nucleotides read TGTGCCAGCAGCCCTGGGGCAGGGGGCGCACAGGATGGCTACACCTTC.

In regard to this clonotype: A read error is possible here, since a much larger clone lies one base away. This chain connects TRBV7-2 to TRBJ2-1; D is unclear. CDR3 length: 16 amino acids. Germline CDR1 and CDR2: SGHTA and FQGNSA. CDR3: CASSLASASSCNEQFF. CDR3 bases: TGTGCCAGCAGCCTTGCGTCGGCGAGCTCCTGCAATGAGCAGTTCTTC.

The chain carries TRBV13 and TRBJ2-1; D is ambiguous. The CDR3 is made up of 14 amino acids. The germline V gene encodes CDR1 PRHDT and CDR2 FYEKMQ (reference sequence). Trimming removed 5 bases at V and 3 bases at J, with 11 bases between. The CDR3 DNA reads TGTGCCAGCAGCCTAAAGGGCCTCTACAATGAGCAGTTCTTC. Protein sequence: CASSLKGLYNEQFF.

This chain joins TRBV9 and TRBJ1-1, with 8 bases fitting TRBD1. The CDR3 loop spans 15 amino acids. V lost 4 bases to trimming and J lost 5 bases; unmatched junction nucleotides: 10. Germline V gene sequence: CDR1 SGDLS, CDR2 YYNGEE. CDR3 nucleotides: TGTGCCAGCAGCCCCGCCGGACAGGGAGAAACTGAAGCTTTCTTT. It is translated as CASSPAGQGETEAFF.

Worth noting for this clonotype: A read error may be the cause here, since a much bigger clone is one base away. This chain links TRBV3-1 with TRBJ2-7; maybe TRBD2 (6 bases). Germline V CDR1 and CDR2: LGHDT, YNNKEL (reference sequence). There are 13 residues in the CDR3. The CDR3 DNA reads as TGTGCCAGCAGCCAGGAGGGACTCTACAAGCAGTACTTC. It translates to CASSQEGLYKQYF.